What follows are 12 T cell receptor beta chains derived from one specimen sequenced in a study of monozygotic twins with inflammatory bowel disease. TCRdb re-called the 5' RACE reads; every CDR3 protein appears as one record, without DNA. The sample has just over 300,000 distinct CDR3 sequences. Sequenced: blood. These receptors were collected from a human donor with ulcerative colitis or Crohn's disease, or a healthy co-twin of an affected twin (not recorded which).

The rearrangement links TRBV29-1 to TRBJ1-2; TCRdb indicates TRBD1, and absent DNA this call remains unverified. Germline V gives CDR1 SQVTM, CDR2 ANQGSEA. CDR3 length equals 13 residues. CDR3 loop: CSASNPRNNGYTF.

This chain connects TRBV5-1 to TRBJ2-3; TCRdb calls TRBD2, which cannot be checked without DNA. Germline CDR1 SGHRS, CDR2 YFSETQ. There are 17 residues in the CDR3. The CDR3 sequence: CASSLGLAGVVLDTQYF.

This chain uses TRBV25-1 with TRBJ2-7; TCRdb lists TRBD1, though no DNA is available to test this call. Germline loops: CDR1 MGHDK, CDR2 SYGVNS. The CDR3 is made up of 13 amino acids. The CDR3 loop reads CASSRPGGREQYF.

The rearrangement joins TRBV28 to TRBJ2-3. CDR3 size: 14 residues. The germline CDR1 and CDR2 sequences are MDHEN and SYDVKM. The chain's CDR3 is CASSLKMRRDTQYF.

This chain connects TRBV5-1 to TRBJ2-3; TCRdb proposes TRBD2, but this gene call is untestable without DNA. The CDR3 is 14 residues long. CDR1 and CDR2 (germline): SGHRS, YFSETQ. CDR3 residues: CASSSGTSRNTQYF.

The chain has TRBV20-1 and TRBJ2-7. Germline CDR1 DFQATT, CDR2 SNEGSKA (reference sequence). This CDR3 contains 13 residues. CDR3 sequence: CSARIVAVHEQYF.

The J gene is TRBJ2-7, the V gene TRBV2; the TCRdb D gene call, TRBD1, has no DNA to confirm it. This CDR3 is built from 14 residues. Germline assignment: CDR1 SNHLY and CDR2 FYNNEI. This chain's CDR3 is CASEKQGIGDEQYF.

The rearrangement uses TRBV28 and TRBJ1-5; the TCRdb call, TRBD1, lacks DNA for checking. The CDR3 contains 17 residues. CDR1 and CDR2 (germline): MDHEN, SYDVKM. The CDR3 reads CASSSRTGIGFGQPQHF.

The V call is TRBV29-1, the J call TRBJ1-2; TCRdb gives TRBD1 as the D gene, but with no DNA this cannot be confirmed. CDR1 SQVTM and CDR2 ANQGSEA come from the germline V gene. The CDR3 runs 11 residues. The CDR3: CSPGGAYGYTF.

This rearrangement joins TRBV5-1 to TRBJ2-1. Germline V CDR1 and CDR2: SGHRS, YFSETQ. This CDR3 has 13 amino acids. CDR3 amino acids: CASSKTADNEQFF.

The rearrangement joins TRBV6-1 to TRBJ2-7; TCRdb lists TRBD1, though no DNA is available to test this call. CDR1 and CDR2 (germline): MNHNS, SASEGT. The CDR3 is 14 residues long. CDR3 residues: CASGGAGLVTPQYF.

This chain joins TRBV5-1 and TRBJ2-2. Germline V gives CDR1 SGHRS, CDR2 YFSETQ. There are 13 residues in the CDR3. The CDR3 loop is CASSLGTTGELFF.